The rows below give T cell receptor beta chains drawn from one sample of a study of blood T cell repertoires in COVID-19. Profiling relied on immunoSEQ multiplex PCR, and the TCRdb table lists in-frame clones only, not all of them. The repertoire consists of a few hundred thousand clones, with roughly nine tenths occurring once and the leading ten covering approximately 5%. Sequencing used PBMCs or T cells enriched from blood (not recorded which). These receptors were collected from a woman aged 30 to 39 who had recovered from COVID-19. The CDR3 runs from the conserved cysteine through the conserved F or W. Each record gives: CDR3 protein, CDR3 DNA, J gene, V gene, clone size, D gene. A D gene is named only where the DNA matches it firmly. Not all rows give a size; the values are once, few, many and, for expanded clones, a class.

CASSPPGRGNTIYF,TGTGCCAGCAGCCCCCCCGGTCGCGGAAACACCATATATTTT,TRBJ1-3,TRBV6-5,-,-
CASSRTTDTGMPQHF,TGTGCCAGCAGCCGAACCACAGATACGGGGATGCCCCAGCATTTT,TRBJ1-5,TRBV6-5,once,-
CASSMGLAGGRYTEAFF,TGTGCCAGTAGTATGGGGCTCGCAGGGGGCCGGTACACTGAAGCTTTCTTT,TRBJ1-1,TRBV19,-,TRBD1
CASSTPTGGTYGYTF,TGTGCCAGCAGCACCCCGACAGGGGGTACCTATGGCTACACCTTC,TRBJ1-2,TRBV9,-,TRBD1
CASSIGQHNYEQYF,TGTGCCAGTAGTATAGGTCAACATAACTACGAGCAGTACTTC,TRBJ2-7,TRBV19,-,-
CASSSLGGYGYTF,TGTGCCAGCAGTTCGTTAGGGGGCTATGGCTACACCTTC,TRBJ1-2,TRBV6-2/TRBV6-3,-,-
CASSLEGPTYNEQFF,TGTGCCAGCAGCTTAGAGGGTCCCACCTACAATGAGCAGTTCTTC,TRBJ2-1,TRBV7-3,-,-
CASSNIEGAGYGYTF,TGTGCCAGCTCAAACATCGAGGGGGCGGGCTATGGCTACACCTTC,TRBJ1-2,TRBV18,once,TRBD1
CASGRGNPTYEQYF,TGCGCCAGCGGACGGGGGAACCCGACCTACGAGCAGTACTTC,TRBJ2-7,TRBV4-1,-,-
CASSPPGFGGNTIYF,TGTGCCAGCAGCCCCCCGGGGTTTGGGGGAAACACCATATATTTT,TRBJ1-3,TRBV9,-,-
CAIAGGTGANYGYTF,TGTGCCATCGCGGGCGGGACAGGGGCTAACTATGGCTACACCTTC,TRBJ1-2,TRBV10-3,-,TRBD1
CASSIFGQGARGYTF,TGTGCCAGTAGTATATTCGGTCAGGGGGCGCGTGGCTACACCTTC,TRBJ1-2,TRBV19,-,TRBD1
CASSPGAYGYTF,TGTGCCAGTAGTCCAGGGGCTTATGGCTACACCTTC,TRBJ1-2,TRBV19,-,-
CASSRDRADTQYF,TGTGCCAGCTCTCGGGACAGGGCAGATACGCAGTATTTT,TRBJ2-3,TRBV18,few,TRBD1
CASSRGPPPDTQYF,TGCGCCAGCAGCCGCGGCCCCCCACCGGATACGCAGTATTTT,TRBJ2-3,TRBV4-1,-,-
CASSQATGGGELFF,TGCGCCAGCAGCCAGGCGACAGGAGGCGGGGAGCTGTTTTTT,TRBJ2-2,TRBV4-3,few,-
CASSPSWSEAFF,TGTGCCAGCAGCCCGAGTTGGTCTGAAGCTTTCTTT,TRBJ1-1,TRBV12-3/TRBV12-4,-,-
CASSPGGGAINYGYTF,TGTGCCAGCAGCCCGGGGGGGGGCGCGATCAATTATGGCTACACCTTC,TRBJ1-2,TRBV5-5,-,-
CASSMASGANVLTF,TGTGCCAGTAGTATGGCCTCTGGGGCCAACGTCCTGACTTTC,TRBJ2-6,TRBV19,few,-
CASSWGTGGANGYTF,TGCGCCAGCAGCTGGGGGACAGGCGGCGCAAACGGCTACACCTTC,TRBJ1-2,TRBV5-1,-,TRBD1
CASSPIGGTFTEAFF,TGTGCCAGCAGCCCAATCGGAGGGACGTTCACTGAAGCTTTCTTT,TRBJ1-1,TRBV6-5,-,-
CASSYSRDNEQFF,TGTGCCAGCAGTTATTCCAGGGATAATGAGCAGTTCTTC,TRBJ2-1,TRBV6-5,-,-
CAWRASGNTIYF,TGTGCCTGGAGAGCCTCTGGAAACACCATATATTTT,TRBJ1-3,TRBV30,-,-
CASSPTQGVFTEAFF,TGCGCCAGCAGCCCGACGCAGGGGGTTTTTACTGAAGCTTTCTTT,TRBJ1-1,TRBV4-1,-,TRBD1
CASSGIGANTEAFF,TGTGCCAGCAGCGGGATAGGGGCGAACACTGAAGCTTTCTTT,TRBJ1-1,TRBV9,-,-
CAWDPDRGGLIGNQPQHF,TGTGCCTGGGACCCGGACAGGGGGGGTCTCATCGGCAATCAGCCCCAGCATTTT,TRBJ1-5,TRBV30,-,TRBD1
CASSQGQGGTQYF,TGCGCCAGCAGCCAGGGACAGGGGGGGACCCAGTACTTC,TRBJ2-5,TRBV4-3,few,TRBD1
CASSLLQGGAFF,TGTGCCAGCAGCTTGTTACAGGGGGGAGCTTTCTTT,TRBJ1-1,TRBV11-2,once,TRBD1
CATAGTSGSNEQFF,TGTGCCACCGCCGGGACTAGCGGGTCAAATGAGCAGTTCTTC,TRBJ2-1,TRBV12-5,-,TRBD2
CASSRDLGGSEKLFF,TGTGCCAGCAGTCGGGACCTAGGGGGCTCTGAAAAACTGTTTTTT,TRBJ1-4,TRBV2,-,TRBD1
CASSLTTGFDPRDTEAFF,TGTGCCAGCAGCCTCACGACGGGGTTTGACCCCCGGGACACTGAAGCTTTCTTT,TRBJ1-1,TRBV4-2,-,-
CASSQDTGGSYNSPLHF,TGCGCCAGCAGCCAAGATACGGGGGGATCCTATAATTCACCCCTCCACTTT,TRBJ1-6,TRBV4-3,-,-
CASSQGRDTEAFF,TGCGCCAGCAGCCAAGGCAGGGACACTGAAGCTTTCTTT,TRBJ1-1,TRBV4-3,-,-
CASSVDGSGF,TGTGCCAGCAGCGTAGACGGCAGCGGTTTT,TRBJ1-5,TRBV9,-,-
CASSFGQGAGGYNEQFF,TGTGCCAGCAGCTTTGGACAGGGGGCTGGGGGTTACAATGAGCAGTTCTTC,TRBJ2-1,TRBV7-8,-,TRBD1
CASSATGTETGELFF,TGTGCCAGCAGCGCAACCGGGACAGAAACCGGGGAGCTGTTTTTT,TRBJ2-2,TRBV7-2,-,TRBD1
CSAQLATNEKLFF,TGCAGCGCCCAACTTGCAACTAATGAAAAACTGTTTTTT,TRBJ1-4,TRBV29-1,once,-